This section outlines one T cell receptor beta chain sequence together with its context. Germline loops: CDR1 LGHDT, CDR2 YNNKEL (reference sequence). There are 15 residues in the CDR3. Trimming at V came to 1 base and at J to 6 bases, leaving 9 bases not matched to a gene. The data were obtained in a study of blood T cell repertoires in COVID-19. Study overall: In each case, the material was cDNA or gDNA derived from T cells, B-cell-depleted T cells, or PBMCs.

Sequencing used immunoSEQ multiplex PCR; TCRdb keeps in-frame clones, though not all of them. The sample includes 130,000 or so clones, 84% seen only once; the top ten take more than 1.2%. V usage is TRBV3-1 (or the pseudogene TRBV3-2) and J usage is TRBJ2-7; 7 nucleotides line up with TRBD2. The receptor was isolated from a man between 60 and 75 years old with acute or convalescent COVID-19. Sequenced sample: peripheral blood. CDR3 DNA sequence: TGTGCCAGCAGCCAAGGTCCTAGCGGCCTGCGCGAGCAGTACTTC. Its translation is CASSQGPSGLREQYF.